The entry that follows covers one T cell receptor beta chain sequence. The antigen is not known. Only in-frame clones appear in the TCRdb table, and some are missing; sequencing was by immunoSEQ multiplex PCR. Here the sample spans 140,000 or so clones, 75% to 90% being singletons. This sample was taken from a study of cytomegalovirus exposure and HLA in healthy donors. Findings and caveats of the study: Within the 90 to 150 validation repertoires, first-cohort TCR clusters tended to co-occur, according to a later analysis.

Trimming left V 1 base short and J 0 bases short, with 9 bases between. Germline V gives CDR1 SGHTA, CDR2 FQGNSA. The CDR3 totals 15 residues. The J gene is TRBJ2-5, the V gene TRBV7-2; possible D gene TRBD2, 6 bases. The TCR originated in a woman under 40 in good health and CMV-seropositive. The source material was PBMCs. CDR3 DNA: TGTGCCAGCAGCTTAGGGCGGGGCAACCAAGAGACCCAGTACTTC. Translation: CASSLGRGNQETQYF.